The rows below give T cell receptor beta chains drawn from one sample of a study of OX40 agonist ivuxolimab in advanced cancers. The data were produced by immunoSEQ multiplex PCR, yet TCRdb's version contains in-frame clones alone and is incomplete. The sample has approximately 58,000 clones, around 88% seen once. The source material was CD4+ or CD8+ T cells sorted from blood, sampled in a trial of the OX40 agonist ivuxolimab. The receptor set was obtained from an adult with an advanced solid tumor such as melanoma, head and neck, liver or kidney cancer. CDR3s include the opening cysteine and the closing phenylalanine or tryptophan. D genes are given only for firm matches. Clone size appears in some rows only: once, few, many, or a class for an expanded clone.

CDR3 length: 14; clone size: once; V gene: TRBV1; J gene: TRBJ2-1; D gene: NA; CDR3 DNA: TGCACCAGCATGAGAGCGGGGGGGTTTGATGAGCAGTTCTTC; CDR3 protein: CTSMRAGGFDEQFF
CDR3 length: 15; clone size: NA; V gene: TRBV4-2; J gene: TRBJ1-3; D gene: NA; CDR3 DNA: TGTGCCAGCAGCCAAGGAGGCGGCTCTGGAAACACCATATATTTT; CDR3 protein: CASSQGGGSGNTIYF
CDR3 length: 16; clone size: NA; V gene: TRBV6-5; J gene: TRBJ2-2; D gene: NA; CDR3 DNA: TGTGCCAGCAGTTACCTGATGGGGGTCGGTACCGGGGAGCTGTTTTTT; CDR3 protein: CASSYLMGVGTGELFF
CDR3 length: 16; clone size: once; V gene: TRBV5-1; J gene: TRBJ2-2; D gene: TRBD1; CDR3 DNA: TGCGCCAGCAACCTGGGACAGGGTGGTAACACCGGGGAGCTGTTTTTT; CDR3 protein: CASNLGQGGNTGELFF
CDR3 length: 16; clone size: NA; V gene: TRBV30; J gene: TRBJ2-2; D gene: NA; CDR3 DNA: TGTGCCTGGAAGTTTTCTGGGGGCGGGAACACCGGGGAGCTGTTTTTT; CDR3 protein: CAWKFSGGGNTGELFF
CDR3 length: 16; clone size: NA; V gene: TRBV19; J gene: TRBJ1-1; D gene: NA; CDR3 DNA: TGTGCCAGTACGGGACCCCAGGGACCCCGAGGTACTGAAGCTTTCTTT; CDR3 protein: CASTGPQGPRGTEAFF
CDR3 length: 18; clone size: NA; V gene: TRBV18; J gene: TRBJ2-2; D gene: TRBD1; CDR3 DNA: TGTGCCAGCTCACCACGGTCGGTGGGGACAGGTACTACCGGGGAGCTGTTTTTT; CDR3 protein: CASSPRSVGTGTTGELFF
CDR3 length: 20; clone size: NA; V gene: TRBV6-1; J gene: TRBJ1-2; D gene: NA; CDR3 DNA: TGTGCCAGCAGTGAAACCTCCACCCACGGACTCCCTCATCGAGGCTATGGCTACACCTTC; CDR3 protein: CASSETSTHGLPHRGYGYTF
CDR3 length: 14; clone size: once; V gene: TRBV11-2; J gene: TRBJ2-1; D gene: NA; CDR3 DNA: TGTGCCAGCAGCTCCATCAGGCTGGGGGGTGAGCAGTTCTTC; CDR3 protein: CASSSIRLGGEQFF
CDR3 length: 14; clone size: NA; V gene: TRBV29-1; J gene: TRBJ2-3; D gene: NA; CDR3 DNA: TGCAGCGTTGAAGGGTGGGCGGGCACAGATACGCAGTATTTT; CDR3 protein: CSVEGWAGTDTQYF
CDR3 length: 16; clone size: NA; V gene: TRBV7-6; J gene: TRBJ2-2; D gene: NA; CDR3 DNA: TGTGCCAGCAGCTTCGACAGGTCGGGGAACACCGGGGAGCTGTTTTTT; CDR3 protein: CASSFDRSGNTGELFF
CDR3 length: 15; clone size: NA; V gene: TRBV7-2; J gene: TRBJ1-3; D gene: TRBD1; CDR3 DNA: TGTGCCAGCAGCTTTACAGGGGGCCCTGGAAACACCATATATTTT; CDR3 protein: CASSFTGGPGNTIYF
CDR3 length: 13; clone size: few; V gene: TRBV2; J gene: TRBJ2-7; D gene: TRBD1; CDR3 DNA: TGTGCCAGCAAGGGGACAGGGCTCGACGAGCAGTACTTC; CDR3 protein: CASKGTGLDEQYF
CDR3 length: 15; clone size: NA; V gene: TRBV19; J gene: TRBJ2-3; D gene: NA; CDR3 DNA: TGTGCCAGTAGTATACCGATGGGGGGCACAGATACGCAGTATTTT; CDR3 protein: CASSIPMGGTDTQYF
CDR3 length: 14; clone size: few; V gene: TRBV7-2; J gene: TRBJ1-1; D gene: NA; CDR3 DNA: TGTGCCAGCAGCTTAGATTTTTTGGACACTGAAGCTTTCTTT; CDR3 protein: CASSLDFLDTEAFF
CDR3 length: 14; clone size: NA; V gene: TRBV27; J gene: TRBJ2-3; D gene: TRBD1; CDR3 DNA: TGTGCCAGCGGACGACAGGGGGGGACAGATACGCAGTATTTT; CDR3 protein: CASGRQGGTDTQYF
CDR3 length: 16; clone size: NA; V gene: TRBV7-6; J gene: TRBJ1-1; D gene: TRBD1; CDR3 DNA: TGTGCCAGCAGCTTAGAGGATGGACAGGGGCGAACTGAAGCTTTCTTT; CDR3 protein: CASSLEDGQGRTEAFF
CDR3 length: 14; clone size: once; V gene: TRBV28; J gene: TRBJ2-3; D gene: NA; CDR3 DNA: TGTGCCAGCAGTCTGGCCCAGGAAACAGATACGCAGTATTTT; CDR3 protein: CASSLAQETDTQYF
CDR3 length: 12; clone size: NA; V gene: TRBV5-4; J gene: TRBJ2-7; D gene: NA; CDR3 DNA: TGTGCCAGCAGCCCCGGACGGGGAGAGCAGTACTTC; CDR3 protein: CASSPGRGEQYF
CDR3 length: 14; clone size: few; V gene: TRBV5-6; J gene: TRBJ2-4; D gene: NA; CDR3 DNA: TGTGCCAGCAGCACCCCAGGCGAGGGGAGCAGTCAGTACTTC; CDR3 protein: CASSTPGEGSSQYF
CDR3 length: 13; clone size: NA; V gene: TRBV7-9; J gene: TRBJ1-2; D gene: NA; CDR3 DNA: TGTGCCAGCAGCTCACACTTGGGGTATGGCTACACCTTC; CDR3 protein: CASSSHLGYGYTF
CDR3 length: 15; clone size: NA; V gene: TRBV10-3; J gene: TRBJ1-1; D gene: TRBD1; CDR3 DNA: TGTGCCATCAGTGACCAGACAGGGTTGGGCACTGAAGCTTTCTTT; CDR3 protein: CAISDQTGLGTEAFF
CDR3 length: 17; clone size: NA; V gene: TRBV6-4; J gene: TRBJ1-5; D gene: TRBD1; CDR3 DNA: TGTGCCAGCATGAACGGGGGGACAGGTCCCCCCGTGGAGCCCCAGCATTTT; CDR3 protein: CASMNGGTGPPVEPQHF
CDR3 length: 14; clone size: once; V gene: TRBV6-1; J gene: TRBJ2-7; D gene: NA; CDR3 DNA: TGTGCCAGCAGAGTTCAGGAGGGGCCCTACGAGCAGTACTTC; CDR3 protein: CASRVQEGPYEQYF